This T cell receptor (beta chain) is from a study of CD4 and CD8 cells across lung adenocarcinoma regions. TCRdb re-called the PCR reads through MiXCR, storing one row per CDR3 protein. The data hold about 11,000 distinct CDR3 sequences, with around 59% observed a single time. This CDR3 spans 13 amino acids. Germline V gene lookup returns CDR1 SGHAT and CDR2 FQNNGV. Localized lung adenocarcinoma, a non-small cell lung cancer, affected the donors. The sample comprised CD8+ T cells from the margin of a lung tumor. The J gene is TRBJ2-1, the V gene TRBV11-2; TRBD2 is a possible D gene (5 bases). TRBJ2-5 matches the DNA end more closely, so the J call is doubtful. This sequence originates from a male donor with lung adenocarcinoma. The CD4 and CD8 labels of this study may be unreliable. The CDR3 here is CASSIGLKETQYF. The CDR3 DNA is TGTGCCAGCAGCATTGGACTGAAAGAGACCCAGTACTTC.